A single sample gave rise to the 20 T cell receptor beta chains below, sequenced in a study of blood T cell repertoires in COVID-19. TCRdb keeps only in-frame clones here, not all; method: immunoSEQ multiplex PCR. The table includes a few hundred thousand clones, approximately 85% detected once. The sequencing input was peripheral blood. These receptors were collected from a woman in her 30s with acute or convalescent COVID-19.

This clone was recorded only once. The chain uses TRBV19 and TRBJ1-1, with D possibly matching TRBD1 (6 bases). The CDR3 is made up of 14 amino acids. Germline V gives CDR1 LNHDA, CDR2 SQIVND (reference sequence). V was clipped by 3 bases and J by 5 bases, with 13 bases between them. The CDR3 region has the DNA TGTGCCAGTAGTATTGGAAACAGGGCAACTGAAGCTTTCTTT. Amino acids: CASSIGNRATEAFF.

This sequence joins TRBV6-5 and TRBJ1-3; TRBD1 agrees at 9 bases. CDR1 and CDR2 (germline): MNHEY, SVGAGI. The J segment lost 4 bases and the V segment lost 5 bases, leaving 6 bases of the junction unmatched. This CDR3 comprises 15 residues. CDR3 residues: CASSQGTGRGNTIYF. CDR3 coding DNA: TGTGCCAGCAGTCAGGGGACAGGGAGGGGAAACACCATATATTTT.

CDR3 sequence (DNA): TGTGCCAGCGGGGAGGCTCTCTCAAACTATGGCTACACCTTC. The encoded protein is CASGEALSNYGYTF. This chain uses TRBV19 with TRBJ1-2; D remains unclear. The CDR3 has 14 residues. V lost 9 bases and J lost 2, with 16 bases in between. CDR1 is LNHDA, CDR2 SQIVND, per germline (reference sequence).

The CDR3 reads CASSRTGVSNQPQHF. The CDR3 DNA follows: TGCGCCAGCAGCCGGACAGGGGTCAGCAATCAGCCCCAGCATTTT. The chain couples TRBV5-1 to TRBJ1-5, with 9 bases aligning to TRBD1. Germline CDR1 is SGHRS and CDR2 is YFSETQ. The length of the CDR3 is 15 residues. The V and J ends lost 4 bases and 1 base, in that order; junction bases with no gene match: 3.

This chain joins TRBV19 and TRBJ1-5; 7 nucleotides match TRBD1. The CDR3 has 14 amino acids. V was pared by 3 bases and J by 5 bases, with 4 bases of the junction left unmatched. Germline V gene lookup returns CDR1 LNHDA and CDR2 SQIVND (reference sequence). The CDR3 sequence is CASSIATGDQPQHF. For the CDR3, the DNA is TGTGCCAGTAGTATTGCCACAGGGGATCAGCCCCAGCATTTT.

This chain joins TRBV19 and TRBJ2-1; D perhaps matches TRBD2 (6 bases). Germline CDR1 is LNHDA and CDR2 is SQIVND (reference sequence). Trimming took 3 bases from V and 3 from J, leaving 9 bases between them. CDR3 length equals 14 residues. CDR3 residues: CASSMVSGYNEQFF. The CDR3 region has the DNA TGTGCCAGTAGTATGGTTAGCGGCTACAATGAGCAGTTCTTC.

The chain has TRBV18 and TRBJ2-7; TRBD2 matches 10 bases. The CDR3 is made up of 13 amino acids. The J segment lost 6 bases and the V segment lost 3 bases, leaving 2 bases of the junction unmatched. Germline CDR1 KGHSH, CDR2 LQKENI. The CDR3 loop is CASSPGLATEQYF. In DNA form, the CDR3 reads TGTGCCAGCTCACCGGGACTAGCGACCGAGCAGTACTTC.

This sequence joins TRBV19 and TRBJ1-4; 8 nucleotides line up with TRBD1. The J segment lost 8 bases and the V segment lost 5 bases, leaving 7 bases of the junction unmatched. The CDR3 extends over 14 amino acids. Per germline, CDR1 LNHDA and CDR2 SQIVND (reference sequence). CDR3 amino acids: CASSRQGPGEKLFF. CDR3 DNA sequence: TGTGCCAGTAGTCGACAGGGGCCAGGAGAAAAACTGTTTTTT.

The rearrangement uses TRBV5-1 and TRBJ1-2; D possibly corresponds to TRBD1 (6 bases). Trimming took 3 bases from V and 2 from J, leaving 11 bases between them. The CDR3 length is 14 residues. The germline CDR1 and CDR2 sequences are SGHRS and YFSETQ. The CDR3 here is CASSSSQGNYGYTF. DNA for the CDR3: TGCGCCAGCAGCTCCTCCCAGGGGAACTATGGCTACACCTTC.

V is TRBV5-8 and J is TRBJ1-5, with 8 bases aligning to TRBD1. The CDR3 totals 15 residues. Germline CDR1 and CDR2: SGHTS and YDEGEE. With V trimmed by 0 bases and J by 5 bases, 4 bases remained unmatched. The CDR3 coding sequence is TGTGCCAGCAGCTTGGGTGACAGGGGCGATCAGCCCCAGCATTTT. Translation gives CASSLGDRGDQPQHF.

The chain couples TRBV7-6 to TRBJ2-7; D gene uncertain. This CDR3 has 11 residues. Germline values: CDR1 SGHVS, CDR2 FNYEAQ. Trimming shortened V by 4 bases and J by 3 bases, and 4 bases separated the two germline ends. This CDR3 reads CASSSYYEQYF. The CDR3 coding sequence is TGTGCCAGCAGCTCGTACTACGAGCAGTACTTC. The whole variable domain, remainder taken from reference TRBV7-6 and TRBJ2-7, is GAGVSQSPRYKVTKRGQDVALRCDPISGHVSLYWYRQALGQGPEFLTYFNYEAQQDKSGLPNDRFSAERPEGSISTLTIQRTEQRDSAMYRCASSSYYEQYFGPGTRLTVT.

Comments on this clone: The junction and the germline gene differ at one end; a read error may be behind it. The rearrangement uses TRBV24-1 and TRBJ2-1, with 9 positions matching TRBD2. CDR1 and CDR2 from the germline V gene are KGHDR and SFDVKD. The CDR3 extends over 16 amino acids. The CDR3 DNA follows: TGTGCCACCAGTGATTCGCCCGGGACTAGCTACCATGAGCAGTTCTTC. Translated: CATSDSPGTSYHEQFF.

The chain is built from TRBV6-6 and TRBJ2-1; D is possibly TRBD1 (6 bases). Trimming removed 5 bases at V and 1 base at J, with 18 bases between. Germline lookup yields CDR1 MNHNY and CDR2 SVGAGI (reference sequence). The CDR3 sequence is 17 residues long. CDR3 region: CASSPVLTGESYNEQFF. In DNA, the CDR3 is TGTGCCAGCAGTCCTGTATTGACAGGCGAGTCCTACAATGAGCAGTTCTTC.

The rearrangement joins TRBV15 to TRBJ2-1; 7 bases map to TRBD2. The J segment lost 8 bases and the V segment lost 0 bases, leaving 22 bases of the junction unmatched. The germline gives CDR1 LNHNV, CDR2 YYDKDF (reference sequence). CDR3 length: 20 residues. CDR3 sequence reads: CATSRDRGGLSMKVIDEQFF. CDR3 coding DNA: TGTGCCACCAGCAGAGATCGCGGGGGACTGAGCATGAAGGTTATCGATGAGCAGTTCTTC.

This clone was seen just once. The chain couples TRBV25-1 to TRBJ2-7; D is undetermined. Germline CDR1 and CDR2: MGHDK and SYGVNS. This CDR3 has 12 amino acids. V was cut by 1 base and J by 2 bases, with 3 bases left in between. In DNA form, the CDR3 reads TGTGCCAGCAGTGAATCTACCTACGAGCAGTACTTC. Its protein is CASSESTYEQYF.

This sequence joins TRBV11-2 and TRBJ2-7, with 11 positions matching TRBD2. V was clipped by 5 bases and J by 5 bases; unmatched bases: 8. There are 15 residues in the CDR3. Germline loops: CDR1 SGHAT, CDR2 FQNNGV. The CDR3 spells CASSPIAGGPHEQYF. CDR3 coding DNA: TGTGCCAGCAGCCCTATAGCGGGAGGGCCCCACGAGCAGTACTTC.

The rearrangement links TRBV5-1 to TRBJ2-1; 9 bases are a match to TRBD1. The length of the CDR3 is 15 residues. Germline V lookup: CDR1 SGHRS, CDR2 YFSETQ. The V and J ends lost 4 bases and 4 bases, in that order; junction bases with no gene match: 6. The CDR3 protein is CASSGRDRAYNEQFF. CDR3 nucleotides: TGCGCCAGCAGCGGCCGGGACAGGGCTTACAATGAGCAGTTCTTC.

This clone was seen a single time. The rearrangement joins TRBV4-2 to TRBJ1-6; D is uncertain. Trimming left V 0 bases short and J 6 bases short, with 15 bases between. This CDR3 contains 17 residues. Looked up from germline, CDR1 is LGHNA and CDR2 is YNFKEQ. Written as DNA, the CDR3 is TGTGCCAGCAGCCAAGACTCCAGTCCGGCGGGTAATTCACCCCTCCACTTT. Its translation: CASSQDSSPAGNSPLHF.

The CDR3 nucleotides read TGTGCCACCAGTGATTCTGGGACAGGGGAGAATCAGCCCCAGCATTTT. Protein sequence: CATSDSGTGENQPQHF. The chain uses TRBV24-1 and TRBJ1-5; TRBD1 agrees at 10 bases. This CDR3 spans 16 amino acids. Germline V gives CDR1 KGHDR, CDR2 SFDVKD. J was trimmed by 4 bases and V by 2 bases; bases with no gene match: 4.

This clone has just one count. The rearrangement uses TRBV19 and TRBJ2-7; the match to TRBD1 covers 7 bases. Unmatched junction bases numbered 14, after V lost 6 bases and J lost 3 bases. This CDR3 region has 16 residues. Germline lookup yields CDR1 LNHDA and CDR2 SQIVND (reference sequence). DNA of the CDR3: TGTGCCAGTAGCGCCGGACAGGACTTAACTTTCTACGAGCAGTACTTC. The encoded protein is CASSAGQDLTFYEQYF.